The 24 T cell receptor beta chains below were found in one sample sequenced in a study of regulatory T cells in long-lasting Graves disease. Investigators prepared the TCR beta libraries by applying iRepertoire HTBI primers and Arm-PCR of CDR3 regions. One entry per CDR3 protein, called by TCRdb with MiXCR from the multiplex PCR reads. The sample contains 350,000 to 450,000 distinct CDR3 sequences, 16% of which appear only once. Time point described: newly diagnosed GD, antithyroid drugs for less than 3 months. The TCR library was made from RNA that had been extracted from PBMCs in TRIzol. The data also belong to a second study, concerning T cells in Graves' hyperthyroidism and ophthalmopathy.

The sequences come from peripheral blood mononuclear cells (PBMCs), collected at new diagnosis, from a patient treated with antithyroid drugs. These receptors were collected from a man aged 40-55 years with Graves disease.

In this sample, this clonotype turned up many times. Here the CDR3 DNA reads TGTGCCAGCTCACCGGATTCAGGGTTCGATACGCAGTATTTT. Translating gives CASSPDSGFDTQYF. The gene calls are TRBV18 and TRBJ2-3; a weak D match, TRBD1 (5 bases). The CDR3 spans 14 residues. The germline V and J ends were trimmed by 3 bases and 6 bases, with 13 bases remaining between them. Germline-derived CDR1 and CDR2 are KGHSH and LQKENI.

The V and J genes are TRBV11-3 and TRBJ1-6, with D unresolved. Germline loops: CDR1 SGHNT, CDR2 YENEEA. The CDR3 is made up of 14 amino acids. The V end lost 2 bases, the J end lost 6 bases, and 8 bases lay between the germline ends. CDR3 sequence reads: CASSLRGSNSPLHF. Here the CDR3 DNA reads TGTGCCAGCAGCTTACGCGGATCTAATTCACCCCTCCACTTT.

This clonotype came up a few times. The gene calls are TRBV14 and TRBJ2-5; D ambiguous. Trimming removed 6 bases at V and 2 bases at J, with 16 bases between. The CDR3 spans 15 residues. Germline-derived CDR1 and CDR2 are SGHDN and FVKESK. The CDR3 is CASSQRQRRQETQYF. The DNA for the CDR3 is TGTGCCAGCAGTCAGCGTCAACGCAGGCAAGAGACCCAGTACTTC.

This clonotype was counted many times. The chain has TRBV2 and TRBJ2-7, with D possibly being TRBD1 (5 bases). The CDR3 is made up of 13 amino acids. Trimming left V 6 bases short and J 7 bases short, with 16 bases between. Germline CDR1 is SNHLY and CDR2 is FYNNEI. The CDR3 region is CASSATATIEQYF. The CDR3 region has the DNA TGTGCCAGCAGCGCGACAGCAACCATTGAGCAGTACTTC.

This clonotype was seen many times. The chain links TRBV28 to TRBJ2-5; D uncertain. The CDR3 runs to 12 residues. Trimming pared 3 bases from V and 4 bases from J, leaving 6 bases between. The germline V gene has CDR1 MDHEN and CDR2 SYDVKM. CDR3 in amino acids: CASSLYRETQYF. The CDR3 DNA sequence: TGTGCCAGCAGTTTGTATAGAGAGACCCAGTACTTC. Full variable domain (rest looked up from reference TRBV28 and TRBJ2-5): DVKVTQSSRYLVKRTGEKVFLECVQDMDHENMFWYRQDPGLGLRLIYFSYDVKMKEKGDIPEGYSVSREKKERFSLILESASTNQTSMYLCASSLYRETQYFGPGTRLLVL.

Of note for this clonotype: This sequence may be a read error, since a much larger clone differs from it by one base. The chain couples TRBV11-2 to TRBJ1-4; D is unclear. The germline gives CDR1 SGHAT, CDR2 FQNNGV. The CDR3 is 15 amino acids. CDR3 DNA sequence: TGTGCCAGCAGCTTACGGGCAGCAACTAATGAAAAACCGTTTTTT. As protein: CASSLRAATNEKPFF.

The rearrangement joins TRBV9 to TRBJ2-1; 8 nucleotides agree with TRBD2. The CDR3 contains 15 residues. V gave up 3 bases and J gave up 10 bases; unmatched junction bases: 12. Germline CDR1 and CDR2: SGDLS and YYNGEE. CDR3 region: CASSASGLPLEEQFF. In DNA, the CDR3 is TGTGCCAGCAGCGCTAGCGGGCTCCCCCTAGAAGAGCAGTTCTTC.

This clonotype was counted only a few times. The CDR3 loop reads CASGLEGADYGYTF. The CDR3, as DNA: TGTGCTAGTGGTTTGGAGGGGGCGGACTATGGCTACACCTTC. The gene calls are TRBV12-5 and TRBJ1-2, with 7 bases identical to TRBD1. The CDR3 length is 14 residues. V gave up 1 base and J gave up 3 bases; unmatched junction bases: 2. The germline CDR1 and CDR2 sequences are LGHNT and FRNRAP.

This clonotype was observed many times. This CDR3 is CASSYVTGSQETQYF. The CDR3 DNA reads TGTGCCAGCAGTTACGTAACAGGGTCACAAGAGACCCAGTACTTC. The chain couples TRBV6-5 to TRBJ2-5; weak D call: TRBD1 (6 bases). V dropped 2 bases and J dropped 2 bases, with 12 bases sitting between them. This CDR3 region has 15 residues. Germline V gene sequence: CDR1 MNHEY, CDR2 SVGAGI.

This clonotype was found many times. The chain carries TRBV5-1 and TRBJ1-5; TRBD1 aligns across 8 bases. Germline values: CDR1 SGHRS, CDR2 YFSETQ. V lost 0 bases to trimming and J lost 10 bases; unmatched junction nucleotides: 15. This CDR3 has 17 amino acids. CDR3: CASSLGTGSRLLQPQHF. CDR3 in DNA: TGCGCCAGCAGCTTGGGGACAGGGAGTAGATTGTTGCAACCCCAGCATTTT.

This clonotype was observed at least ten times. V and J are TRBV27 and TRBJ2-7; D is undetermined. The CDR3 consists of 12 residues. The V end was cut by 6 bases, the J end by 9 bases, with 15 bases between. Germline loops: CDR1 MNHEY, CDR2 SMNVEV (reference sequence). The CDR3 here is CASRSPFVGQYF. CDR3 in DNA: TGTGCCAGCAGGTCCCCGTTTGTGGGGCAGTACTTC.

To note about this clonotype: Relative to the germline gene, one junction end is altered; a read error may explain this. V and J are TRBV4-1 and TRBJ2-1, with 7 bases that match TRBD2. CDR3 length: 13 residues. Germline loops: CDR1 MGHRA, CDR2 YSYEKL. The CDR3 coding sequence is TGTGCCAGCAGCTCGGGACTAATCAATGAGCAGTTCTTC. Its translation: CASSSGLINEQFF.

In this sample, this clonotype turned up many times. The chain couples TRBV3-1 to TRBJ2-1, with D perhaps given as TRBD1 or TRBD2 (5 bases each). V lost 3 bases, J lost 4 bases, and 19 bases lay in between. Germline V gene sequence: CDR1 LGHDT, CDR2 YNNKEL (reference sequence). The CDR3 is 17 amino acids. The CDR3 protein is CASSHVGGRAGYNEQFF. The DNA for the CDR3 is TGTGCCAGCAGCCACGTCGGTGGCAGGGCGGGTTACAATGAGCAGTTCTTC.

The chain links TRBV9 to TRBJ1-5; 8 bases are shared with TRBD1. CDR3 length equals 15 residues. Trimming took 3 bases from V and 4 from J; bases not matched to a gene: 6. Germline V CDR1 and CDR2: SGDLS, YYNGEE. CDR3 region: CASSARTGRNQPQHF. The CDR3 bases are TGTGCCAGCAGCGCTCGGACAGGGAGGAATCAGCCCCAGCATTTT. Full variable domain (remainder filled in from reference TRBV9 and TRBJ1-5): DSGVTQTPKHLITATGQRVTLRCSPRSGDLSVYWYQQSLDQGLQFLIQYYNGEERAKGNILERFSAQQFPDLHSELNLSSLELGDSALYFCASSARTGRNQPQHFGDGTRLSIL.

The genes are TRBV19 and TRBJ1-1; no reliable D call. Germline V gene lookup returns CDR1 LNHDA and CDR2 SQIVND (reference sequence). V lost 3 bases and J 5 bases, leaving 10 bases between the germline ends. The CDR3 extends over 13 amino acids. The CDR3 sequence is CASSMVGGTEAFF. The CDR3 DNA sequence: TGTGCCAGTAGTATGGTAGGCGGGACTGAAGCTTTCTTT.

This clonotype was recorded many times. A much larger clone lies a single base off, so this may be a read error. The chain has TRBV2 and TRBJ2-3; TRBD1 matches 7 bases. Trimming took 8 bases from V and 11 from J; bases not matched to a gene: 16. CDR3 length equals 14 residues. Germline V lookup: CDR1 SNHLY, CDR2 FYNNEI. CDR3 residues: CASETQGVGNMQYF. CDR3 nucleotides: TGTGCCAGCGAAACTCAGGGGGTCGGAAATATGCAGTATTTT.

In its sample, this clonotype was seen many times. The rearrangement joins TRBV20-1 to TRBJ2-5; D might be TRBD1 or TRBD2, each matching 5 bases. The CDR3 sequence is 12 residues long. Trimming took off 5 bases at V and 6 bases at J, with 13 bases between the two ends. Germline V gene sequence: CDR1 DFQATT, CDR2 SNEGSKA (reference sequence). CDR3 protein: CSAPTRGQTQYF. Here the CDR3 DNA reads TGCAGTGCTCCCACGAGGGGCCAGACCCAGTACTTC.

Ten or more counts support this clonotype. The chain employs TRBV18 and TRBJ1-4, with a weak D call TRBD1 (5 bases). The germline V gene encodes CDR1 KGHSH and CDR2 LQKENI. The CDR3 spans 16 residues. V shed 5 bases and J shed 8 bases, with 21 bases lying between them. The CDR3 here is CASSVSRGGTGEKLFF. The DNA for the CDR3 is TGTGCCAGCTCAGTATCCCGTGGGGGTACGGGCGAAAAACTGTTTTTT.

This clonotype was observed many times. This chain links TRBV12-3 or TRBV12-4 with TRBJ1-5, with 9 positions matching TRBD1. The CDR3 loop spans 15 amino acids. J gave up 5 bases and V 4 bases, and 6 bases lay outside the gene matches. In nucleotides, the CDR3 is TGTGCCAGCAGTTGGAGCACAGGGGGCGATCAGCCCCAGCATTTT. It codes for CASSWSTGGDQPQHF.

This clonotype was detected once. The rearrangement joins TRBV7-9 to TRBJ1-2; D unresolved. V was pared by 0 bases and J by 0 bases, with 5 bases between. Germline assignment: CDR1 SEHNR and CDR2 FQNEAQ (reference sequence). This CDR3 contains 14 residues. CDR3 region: CASSLAHTNYGYTF. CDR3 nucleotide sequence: TGTGCCAGCAGCTTAGCCCACACTAACTATGGCTACACCTTC.

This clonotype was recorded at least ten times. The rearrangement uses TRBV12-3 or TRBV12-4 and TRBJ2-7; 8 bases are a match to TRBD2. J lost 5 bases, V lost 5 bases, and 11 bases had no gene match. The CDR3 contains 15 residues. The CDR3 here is CASSPTRGGGNEQYF. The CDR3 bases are TGTGCCAGCAGTCCTACTCGGGGGGGCGGAAACGAGCAGTACTTC.

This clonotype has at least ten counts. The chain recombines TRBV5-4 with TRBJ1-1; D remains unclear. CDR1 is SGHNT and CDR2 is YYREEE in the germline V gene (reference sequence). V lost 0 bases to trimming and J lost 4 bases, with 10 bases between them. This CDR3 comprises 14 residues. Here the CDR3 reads CASSLEASGTEAFF. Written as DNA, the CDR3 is TGTGCCAGCAGCTTGGAAGCTTCGGGCACTGAAGCTTTCTTT.

The CDR3: CASRGQRFSNEQYF. The CDR3 bases are TGTGCCAGCAGGGGACAACGCTTTTCTAACGAGCAGTACTTC. This chain connects TRBV27 to TRBJ2-7; TRBD1 might be the D (6 bases). V lost 6 bases and J 5 bases, leaving 17 bases between the germline ends. Per the germline V gene, CDR1 is MNHEY and CDR2 is SMNVEV (reference sequence). The CDR3 is made up of 14 amino acids.

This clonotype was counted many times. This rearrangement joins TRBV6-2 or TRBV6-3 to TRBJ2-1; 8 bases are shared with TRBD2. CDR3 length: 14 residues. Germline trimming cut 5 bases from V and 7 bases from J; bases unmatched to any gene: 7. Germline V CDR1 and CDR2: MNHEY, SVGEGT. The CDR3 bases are TGTGCCAGCAGTCAAGGACTAGCTTGGAATGAGCAGTTCTTC. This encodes CASSQGLAWNEQFF.